The 26 T cell receptor beta chains reported below all come from one sample, sequenced in a study of Graves' ophthalmopathy and Graves' hyperthyroidism. CDR3 regions of TCR beta were amplified from RNA transcripts. The authors performed first-round RT-PCR with HTBI primers and then a second-round multiplex PCR. TCRdb used MiXCR to reprocess the multiplex PCR reads, holding one entry per CDR3 protein. Of under 250,000 distinct CDR3 sequences listed, just under 30% are singletons. The source material was peripheral blood. Every receptor here comes from a man aged 45-65 years with Graves' ophthalmopathy.

This clonotype was seen ten or more times. V gene TRBV19 combines with J gene TRBJ2-7; D gene uncertain. In germline, CDR1 is LNHDA, CDR2 SQIVND (reference sequence). CDR3 length equals 14 residues. Trimming removed 3 bases at V and 3 bases at J, with 12 bases between. DNA of the CDR3: TGTGCCAGTAGTATTGGTCGGAGCAGCTACGAGCAGTACTTC. It yields the protein CASSIGRSSYEQYF.

In its sample, this clonotype was seen many times. This chain connects TRBV7-9 to TRBJ2-6, with 10 bases that match TRBD2. The junction had 7 bases not matched to a gene; V was cut back by 5 bases and J by 0 bases. CDR1 and CDR2 from the germline V gene are SEHNR and FQNEAQ (reference sequence). This CDR3 contains 18 residues. The CDR3, as DNA: TGTGCCAGCAGCCCCGGCGGGACTAGCGTCTCTGGGGCCAACGTCCTGACTTTC. It is translated as CASSPGGTSVSGANVLTF.

This clonotype was counted many times. The chain is built from TRBV6-5 and TRBJ2-7, with unresolved D. V lost 0 bases and J lost 4, with 7 bases in between. Germline loops: CDR1 MNHEY, CDR2 SVGAGI. The CDR3 has 13 residues. Here the CDR3 reads CASSYSMAYEQYF. The CDR3 DNA sequence: TGTGCCAGCAGTTACTCGATGGCTTACGAGCAGTACTTC.

This clonotype was seen repeatedly, ten times or more. This chain uses TRBV6-1 with TRBJ1-5; tentatively, D is TRBD1 (5 bases). The length of the CDR3 is 14 residues. Germline assignment: CDR1 MNHNS and CDR2 SASEGT. With 5 bases removed from V and 0 bases from J, the gap between germline ends came to 8 bases. This CDR3 reads CASSRGGSNQPQHF. In DNA, the CDR3 is TGTGCCAGCAGTCGGGGGGGTAGCAATCAGCCCCAGCATTTT.

This clonotype appeared many times. V usage is TRBV7-3 and J usage is TRBJ2-2, with TRBD1 identical over 11 bases. Germline CDR1 reads SGHTA; CDR2 reads FQGTGA. V gave up 4 bases and J gave up 2 bases; unmatched junction bases: 9. There are 18 residues in the CDR3. CDR3 sequence (DNA): TGTGCCAGCAGCTCCAGGACAGGGGGCGTATCAAACACCGGGGAGCTGTTTTTT. Translating it yields CASSSRTGGVSNTGELFF.

This clonotype was recorded at least ten times. The J gene is TRBJ2-5, the V gene TRBV20-1; D may be TRBD1 (6 bases). Trimming took 0 bases from V and 0 from J, leaving 11 bases between them. The germline gives CDR1 DFQATT, CDR2 SNEGSKA (reference sequence). CDR3 length: 15 amino acids. For the CDR3, the DNA is TGCAGTGCTAGAGATCTGGGACAAAACCAAGAGACCCAGTACTTC. It encodes CSARDLGQNQETQYF.

The V gene is TRBV12-3 or TRBV12-4, the J gene TRBJ1-1; 9 bases map to TRBD1. This CDR3 comprises 17 residues. The ends lost 6 bases at V and 0 bases at J; junction bases unmatched: 11. CDR3 residues: CASRHRGPGTMNTEAFF. The CDR3 region has the DNA TGTGCCAGCAGGCACAGGGGGCCCGGAACAATGAACACTGAAGCTTTCTTT.

The chain couples TRBV20-1 to TRBJ2-7; the D is unclear. The V gene lost 6 bases and the J gene lost 5 bases, with 11 bases spanning the gap. The CDR3 has 11 amino acids. Germline CDR1 is DFQATT and CDR2 is SNEGSKA (reference sequence). This chain's CDR3 is CSAKNHNEQYF. The CDR3 bases are TGCAGTGCGAAAAACCACAACGAGCAGTACTTC.

This clonotype was counted at least ten times. The chain combines TRBV12-3 or TRBV12-4 with TRBJ2-5; the D is unclear. The ends were cut back, 7 bases at V and 2 bases at J, with 11 bases in the middle. This CDR3 contains 13 residues. The CDR3 nucleotides are TGTGCCAGCACCTCATCCGTACAAGAGACCCAGTACTTC. Amino acids: CASTSSVQETQYF.

This clonotype was seen many times. This sequence joins TRBV7-9 and TRBJ2-5; either TRBD1 or TRBD2 may supply D (5 bases each). The CDR3 has 15 amino acids. Per germline, CDR1 SEHNR and CDR2 FQNEAQ (reference sequence). The V end was cut by 1 base, the J end by 10 bases, with 19 bases between. CDR3 coding DNA: TGTGCCAGCAGCTTAGGAGGGGACCACTCATTTATCCAGTACTTC. Residues: CASSLGGDHSFIQYF.

This clonotype has ten or more counts. The chain is built from TRBV20-1 and TRBJ1-2, with D tentatively TRBD1 (5 bases). Germline CDR1 and CDR2: DFQATT and SNEGSKA (reference sequence). CDR3 length equals 15 residues. Trimming shortened V by 1 base and J by 8 bases, and 20 bases separated the two germline ends. DNA of the CDR3: TGCAGTGCTAGAGGGCAGGGATTGGCCCCTAGGGGCTACACCTTC. This translates into CSARGQGLAPRGYTF.

The chain combines TRBV28 with TRBJ1-2; TRBD1 is a possible D gene (6 bases). CDR1 is MDHEN and CDR2 is SYDVKM in the germline V gene. There are 13 residues in the CDR3. V was trimmed by 6 bases and J by 7 bases, leaving 15 bases between them. The CDR3 nucleotides are TGTGCCAGCAGGGCCACGACAGGAAGTGGCTACACCTTC. It yields the protein CASRATTGSGYTF.

At least ten counts were recorded for this clonotype. The V call is TRBV11-2, the J call TRBJ2-2; possible D gene TRBD2, 6 bases. CDR3 length: 14 amino acids. V was trimmed by 0 bases and J by 6 bases, leaving 8 bases between them. Germline V gene lookup returns CDR1 SGHAT and CDR2 FQNNGV. CDR3 nucleotides: TGTGCCAGCAGCTTAGATCGACTAGCCGGGGAGCTGTTTTTT. This gives the protein CASSLDRLAGELFF.

The chain combines TRBV6-2 or TRBV6-3 with TRBJ2-7; no firm D call. The germline V and J ends were trimmed by 6 bases and 3 bases, with 12 bases remaining between them. Germline CDR1 is MNHEY and CDR2 is SVGEGT. The CDR3 is 13 amino acids. The CDR3: CASSWATIYEQYF. CDR3 coding DNA: TGTGCCAGCAGCTGGGCTACGATCTACGAGCAGTACTTC.

This clonotype was counted many times. This chain uses TRBV28 with TRBJ2-4, with D possibly called TRBD1 or TRBD2 (5 bases each). The V gene's germline CDR1 is MDHEN and CDR2 SYDVKM. V lost 6 bases and J lost 0, with 18 bases in between. The CDR3 runs 17 residues. Here the CDR3 DNA reads TGTGCCAGCAGGCCCCATGGGACGGCGCTAGCCAAAAACATTCAGTACTTC. Protein: CASRPHGTALAKNIQYF. Combining the CDR3 with reference TRBV28 and TRBJ2-4 gives the whole variable domain DVKVTQSSRYLVKRTGEKVFLECVQDMDHENMFWYRQDPGLGLRLIYFSYDVKMKEKGDIPEGYSVSREKKERFSLILESASTNQTSMYLCASRPHGTALAKNIQYFGAGTRLSVL.

This clonotype was seen at least ten times. The CDR3: CASTDLNQETQYF. The DNA of the CDR3 is TGTGCCAGCACCGACCTGAACCAAGAGACCCAGTACTTC. V is TRBV12-3 or TRBV12-4 and J is TRBJ2-5, with unresolved D. This CDR3 is 13 amino acids long. V was cut by 7 bases and J by 0 bases, with 9 bases left in between.

The chain has TRBV7-8 and TRBJ2-2, with a weak D call TRBD2 (6 bases). V was trimmed by 5 bases and J by 4 bases, leaving 23 bases between them. This CDR3 contains 18 residues. Germline-derived CDR1 and CDR2 are SGHVS and FQNEAQ. The CDR3 region has the DNA TGTGCCAGCAGCAAGTATCGTGGACGGGACTTACGCACCGGGGAGCTGTTTTTT. It encodes CASSKYRGRDLRTGELFF. The variable domain in full, completed from reference TRBV7-8 and TRBJ2-2, reads GAGVSQSPRYKVAKRGQDVALRCDPISGHVSLFWYQQALGQGPEFLTYFQNEAQLDKSGLPSDRFFAERPEGSVSTLKIQRTQQEDSAVYLCASSKYRGRDLRTGELFFGEGSRLTVL.

Ten or more counts support this clonotype. The CDR3 DNA reads TGTGCCACCACTCCAGGAGGGGGAAACATTCAGTACTTC. The encoded protein is CATTPGGGNIQYF. The V gene is TRBV6-2 or TRBV6-3, the J gene TRBJ2-4, with D perhaps assigned TRBD1 or TRBD2 (6 bases each). The CDR3 is made up of 13 amino acids. The V gene's germline CDR1 is MNHEY and CDR2 SVGEGT. Trimming removed 10 bases from V and 6 bases from J, with 16 bases in between.

This clonotype was recorded many times. The chain uses TRBV20-1 and TRBJ1-2; TRBD1 is a possible D gene (5 bases). Germline loops: CDR1 DFQATT, CDR2 SNEGSKA (reference sequence). V was shortened by 3 bases and J by 8 bases, with 16 bases between the two germline ends. This CDR3 has 13 residues. The CDR3 loop is CSASSGQGGGYTF. The CDR3, as DNA: TGCAGTGCTAGCTCCGGGCAGGGCGGAGGCTACACCTTC.

This clonotype was recorded at least ten times. The rearrangement uses TRBV7-2 and TRBJ2-4; TRBD1 matches 10 bases. Looked up from germline, CDR1 is SGHTA and CDR2 is FQGNSA. With V trimmed by 3 bases and J by 8 bases, 4 bases remained unmatched. The CDR3 consists of 14 residues. The DNA for the CDR3 is TGTGCCAGCAGCTTCGACAGGGGGCCGGACATTCAGTACTTC. The encoded protein is CASSFDRGPDIQYF. The full variable domain, its missing parts supplied by reference TRBV7-2 and TRBJ2-4, is GAGVSQSPSNKVTEKGKDVELRCDPISGHTALYWYRQSLGQGLEFLIYFQGNSAPDKSGLPSDRFSAERTGGSVSTLTIQRTQQEDSAVYLCASSFDRGPDIQYFGAGTRLSVL.

This clonotype was counted many times. V and J are TRBV12-3 or TRBV12-4 and TRBJ1-1; D may be TRBD1 (5 bases). The CDR3 consists of 13 residues. Trimming shortened V by 5 bases and J by 5 bases, and 12 bases separated the two germline ends. CDR3 sequence reads: CASSQGVGTEAFF. The CDR3 nucleotides read TGTGCCAGCAGTCAGGGTGTTGGTACTGAAGCTTTCTTT.

The rearrangement uses TRBV20-1 and TRBJ2-7; the match to TRBD2 covers 10 bases. Germline V gene sequence: CDR1 DFQATT, CDR2 SNEGSKA (reference sequence). This CDR3 spans 16 amino acids. Trimming at V came to 3 bases and at J to 0 bases, leaving 8 bases not matched to a gene. CDR3 bases: TGCAGTGCTAGTACCCTAGCGGGAGCTCACTCCTACGAGCAGTACTTC. Its protein is CSASTLAGAHSYEQYF.

Ten or more counts support this clonotype. The chain joins TRBV7-2 to TRBJ2-1; D call uncertain. This CDR3 has 11 amino acids. Germline V lookup: CDR1 SGHTA, CDR2 FQGNSA. The germline V and J ends were trimmed by 2 bases and 10 bases, with 6 bases remaining between them. The CDR3 DNA reads TGTGCCAGCAGCTTAACCGGGGAGCAGTTCTTC. It specifies CASSLTGEQFF. The variable domain in full, with the rest retrieved from reference TRBV7-2 and TRBJ2-1, is GAGVSQSPSNKVTEKGKDVELRCDPISGHTALYWYRQSLGQGLEFLIYFQGNSAPDKSGLPSDRFSAERTGGSVSTLTIQRTQQEDSAVYLCASSLTGEQFFGPGTRLTVL.

The genes are TRBV6-2 or TRBV6-3 and TRBJ1-1; D not certain. Looked up from germline, CDR1 is MNHEY and CDR2 is SVGEGT. This CDR3 has 13 residues. With 6 bases removed from V and 7 bases from J, the gap between germline ends came to 15 bases. The CDR3 bases are TGTGCCAGCAGCACTCCCGGACGAGATGAAGCTTTCTTT. Translated, it gives CASSTPGRDEAFF.

This clonotype was seen at least ten times. This chain joins TRBV20-1 and TRBJ2-7, with D unresolved. The CDR3 totals 14 residues. Germline lookup yields CDR1 DFQATT and CDR2 SNEGSKA (reference sequence). V lost 6 bases and J 2 bases, leaving 17 bases between the germline ends. As DNA, the CDR3 is TGCAGTGCGCGCGGTCGGGCGGACCCCTACGAGCAGTACTTC. It specifies CSARGRADPYEQYF.

This sequence joins TRBV30 and TRBJ2-7, with TRBD2 matching over 12 bases. Germline assignment: CDR1 GTSNPN and CDR2 SVGIG (reference sequence). V lost 3 bases and J lost 6; bases outside the gene matches: 6. The CDR3 loop spans 14 amino acids. This chain's CDR3 is CAWRIEGLAGEQYF. In DNA, the CDR3 is TGTGCCTGGAGAATCGAGGGACTAGCGGGCGAGCAGTACTTC.